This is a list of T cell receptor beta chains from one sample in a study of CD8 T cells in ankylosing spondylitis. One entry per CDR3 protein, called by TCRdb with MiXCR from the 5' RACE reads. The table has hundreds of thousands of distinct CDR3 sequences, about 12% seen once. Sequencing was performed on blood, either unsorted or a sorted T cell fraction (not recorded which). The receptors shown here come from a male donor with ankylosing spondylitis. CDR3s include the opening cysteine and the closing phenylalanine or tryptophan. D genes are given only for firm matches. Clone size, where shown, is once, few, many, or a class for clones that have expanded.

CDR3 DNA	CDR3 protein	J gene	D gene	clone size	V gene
TGTGCCAGCAGCTTAGGTTGGGGGGATTCTGGAAACACCATATATTTT	CASSLGWGDSGNTIYF	TRBJ1-3	-	-	TRBV7-2
TGTGCCAGCAGCCATCCTCAATTGGGGACTGAAGCTTTCTTT	CASSHPQLGTEAFF	TRBJ1-1	-	-	TRBV4-2
TGTGCCAGCAGTTCCCTTGCGGGAGGGAGGCACACCATATATTTT	CASSSLAGGRHTIYF	TRBJ1-3	-	-	TRBV27
TGCAGTGCCCTTGGGCCAACATCCCCAGATACGCAGTATTTT	CSALGPTSPDTQYF	TRBJ2-3	-	many	TRBV20-1
TGTGCCAGCAGTCGCGGGAGTGTGGATTCACCCCTCCACTTT	CASSRGSVDSPLHF	TRBJ1-6	-	few	TRBV6-1
TGCAGCGCGATGGGACAGGGGTACACCGGGGAGCTGTTTTTT	CSAMGQGYTGELFF	TRBJ2-2	TRBD1	few	TRBV29-1
TGTGCCAGCAGACAGGAGGGAAGCTCCTACGAGCAGTACTTC	CASRQEGSSYEQYF	TRBJ2-7	-	few	TRBV6-2/TRBV6-3
TGCAGTGCTATCTCGAACGTTGGTTCACCCCTCCACTTT	CSAISNVGSPLHF	TRBJ1-6	-	few	TRBV20-1
TGCGCCAGCAGCTTACAGTATAACGGGGACGAGCAGTACTTC	CASSLQYNGDEQYF	TRBJ2-7	-	few	TRBV5-1
TGCGCCAGCAGCCTGGGACTAGCGGGGCAGGGAGAGCAGTTCTTC	CASSLGLAGQGEQFF	TRBJ2-1	TRBD2	-	TRBV5-1
TGTGCCACCAGCAGAGAGATACAGCGGGGGTCGACAGATACGCAGTATTTT	CATSREIQRGSTDTQYF	TRBJ2-3	TRBD2	-	TRBV15
TGTGCCAGCAGTTTAACGTTTGGCACTGAAGCTTTCTTT	CASSLTFGTEAFF	TRBJ1-1	-	few	TRBV12-3/TRBV12-4
TGCGCCAGCAGCTTGAGGGGAGTACCCACAGATACGCAGTATTTT	CASSLRGVPTDTQYF	TRBJ2-3	-	-	TRBV5-1
TGTGCCATCAGTGAGTTAGACAGGGTCTATGGCTACACCTTC	CAISELDRVYGYTF	TRBJ1-2	TRBD1	-	TRBV10-3
TGTGCCAGCAGTTATGGGGACAGAGAGTGGGAGCAGTACTTC	CASSYGDREWEQYF	TRBJ2-7	TRBD1	-	TRBV28
TGTGCCAGCAGCTTGTACTCTGCGGCGAACACCGGGGAGCTGTTTTTT	CASSLYSAANTGELFF	TRBJ2-2	-	-	TRBV7-2
TGTGCCTGGAGTGTAAGAGTTGGACAGAACTATGGCTACACCTTC	CAWSVRVGQNYGYTF	TRBJ1-2	-	few	TRBV30
TGCAGCAAAGGCGGGTTTGTCTACAATGAGCAGTTCTTC	CSKGGFVYNEQFF	TRBJ2-1	-	many	TRBV20-1
TGCAGCGTTGAGGGTACAGGGGGTCAAGAGACCCAGTACTTC	CSVEGTGGQETQYF	TRBJ2-5	TRBD1	many	TRBV29-1
TGTGCCAGCAGTTCCACTAGCGTTTCCTACAATGAGCAGTTCTTC	CASSSTSVSYNEQFF	TRBJ2-1	TRBD2	few	TRBV7-2
TGTGCCAGCAGTCTACGGCTTGGGGTGGAGACCCAGTACTTC	CASSLRLGVETQYF	TRBJ2-5	-	-	TRBV28
TGTGCCAGCAGCTTAGGGTCAGGCCGGGACACTGAAGCTTTCTTT	CASSLGSGRDTEAFF	TRBJ1-1	-	many	TRBV7-2
TGTGCCAGCAGCTTATTGGATTGGACCCAAATGTTTTTT	CASSLLDWTQMFF	TRBJ2-2	-	few	TRBV11-2
TGTGCCATGACAGCGGGTAATAACTATGGCTACACCTTC	CAMTAGNNYGYTF	TRBJ1-2	-	-	TRBV10-3
TGCGCCAGCAGCTTATCCCTTAGCCGTAGCACAGATACGCAGTATTTT	CASSLSLSRSTDTQYF	TRBJ2-3	-	-	TRBV5-1
TGTGCCAGCAGTTTAAGGGAAGAGACCCAGTACTTC	CASSLREETQYF	TRBJ2-5	-	many	TRBV12-3/TRBV12-4
TGTGCCAGCAGACGGGGGAACTCCTACGAGCAGTACTTC	CASRRGNSYEQYF	TRBJ2-7	-	many	TRBV6-1
TGCGCCAGCACCCCGGACAGGGGGAACACTGAAGCTTTCTTT	CASTPDRGNTEAFF	TRBJ1-1	TRBD1	-	TRBV5-1
TGTGCCAGCAGCCCGTCGGGGGTCAAGGATGGCTACACCTTC	CASSPSGVKDGYTF	TRBJ1-2	-	few	TRBV7-9
TGCGCCAGCAGCTTGGAACCGCTAGCGGGAGTGGGCCACGAGCAGTACTTC	CASSLEPLAGVGHEQYF	TRBJ2-7	TRBD2	few	TRBV5-1
TGTGCCAGCTCACCACAGGTCGGCCTAGCGGGAGAGGAGCTGTTTTTT	CASSPQVGLAGEELFF	TRBJ2-2	TRBD2	-	TRBV18
TGCAGCGTTGTCAGGGTTATGAACACTGAAGCTTTCTTT	CSVVRVMNTEAFF	TRBJ1-1	-	many	TRBV29-1
TGCAGTGCCATATGGGAGGGAGGGCCCTCCTACGAGCAGTACTTC	CSAIWEGGPSYEQYF	TRBJ2-7	TRBD2	-	TRBV20-1
TGTGCCAGCAGCGTAGATGCAGGGGGAAACACCATATATTTT	CASSVDAGGNTIYF	TRBJ1-3	-	many	TRBV9
TGTGCCAGCAGCCGGGGACGCTCGAACACCGGGGAGCTGTTTTTT	CASSRGRSNTGELFF	TRBJ2-2	-	-	TRBV11-3
TGCGCCAGCAGCTTTAGCGGTTCCTACAATGAGCAGTTCTTC	CASSFSGSYNEQFF	TRBJ2-1	-	many	TRBV5-1
TGCAGTGCCGATGAGGGAGGCACTGAAGCTTTCTTT	CSADEGGTEAFF	TRBJ1-1	-	many	TRBV20-1
TGTGCCAGCAGCTCTAGGGACGGAATGAACACTGAAGCTTTCTTT	CASSSRDGMNTEAFF	TRBJ1-1	-	few	TRBV12-3/TRBV12-4
TGTGCCAGCAGCCCGGGACAGGGGGCTAGCGGGAGCTCCTACAATGAGCAGTTCTTC	CASSPGQGASGSSYNEQFF	TRBJ2-1	TRBD1	many	TRBV4-2
TGCAGTGCTAGAGATATCCTAGCGGGAGTCAGGGAGACCCAGTACTTC	CSARDILAGVRETQYF	TRBJ2-5	TRBD2	-	TRBV20-1
TGCAGAGCCGGGACAGGGGATGTCAATGAGCAGTTCTTC	CRAGTGDVNEQFF	TRBJ2-1	TRBD1	many	TRBV20-1
TGTGCCAGCAGTTCCAGGACAGGGAGCGATGGCTACACCTTC	CASSSRTGSDGYTF	TRBJ1-2	TRBD1	few	TRBV6-2/TRBV6-3
TGCGCCAGCAGCCAAGATCGGCGCTTGGGCTCGCAAAAGGGAGATACGCAGTATTTT	CASSQDRRLGSQKGDTQYF	TRBJ2-3	-	-	TRBV4-3
TGTGCCAGCAGGGGAGTCACAGATACGCAGTATTTT	CASRGVTDTQYF	TRBJ2-3	-	many	TRBV6-5
TGCAGTGCTCCCGGACTAGCGGGAGCGGGCGAGCAGTACTTC	CSAPGLAGAGEQYF	TRBJ2-7	TRBD2	-	TRBV20-1
TGTGCCAGCAGCACGATGGGACAGCACCAAGAGACCCAGTACTTC	CASSTMGQHQETQYF	TRBJ2-5	-	-	TRBV21-1
TGCAGTGCTCTAGCGGGAGGGCCCAAGGGTGAGCAGTTCTTC	CSALAGGPKGEQFF	TRBJ2-1	TRBD2	few	TRBV20-1
TGTGCCAGCAGCTCCTACGGGGCCACTGAAGCTTTCTTT	CASSSYGATEAFF	TRBJ1-1	-	few	TRBV28
TGCAGTGCGGGGACTACATACACCGGGGAGCTGTTTTTT	CSAGTTYTGELFF	TRBJ2-2	TRBD2	-	TRBV20-1
TGTGCCAGCAGCTTAACGGGAGGGATGGCCCCCTACGAGCAGTACTTC	CASSLTGGMAPYEQYF	TRBJ2-7	TRBD2	-	TRBV7-3
TGCAGCGTTGAAGGGGGTGGGGAAAAACTGTTTTTT	CSVEGGGEKLFF	TRBJ1-4	-	many	TRBV29-1
TGTGCCAGCAGCCCCCGGTCGGGGTCCAATGAGCAGTTCTTC	CASSPRSGSNEQFF	TRBJ2-1	-	-	TRBV7-2
TGCAGTGCTGCCGGGACTAGCGGGAAGAACACCGGGGAGCTGTTTTTT	CSAAGTSGKNTGELFF	TRBJ2-2	TRBD2	-	TRBV20-1
TGCGCCAGCAGCACAGGGACAGGGACTAGCGGGGCCCTCTACGAGCAGTACTTC	CASSTGTGTSGALYEQYF	TRBJ2-7	TRBD2	few	TRBV5-1
TGCAGTGCTAGACCGGGACAGGGTTACTACGAGCAGTACTTC	CSARPGQGYYEQYF	TRBJ2-7	TRBD1	few	TRBV20-1